A selection of T cell receptor beta chains follows, all from one sample in a study of human T cells and chemical hapten exposure. TCRdb ran MiXCR on the RACE reads and lists one entry per CDR3 protein. Among around 330,000 distinct CDR3 sequences listed, about 5.4% were seen once. Sample: whole blood, taken in connection with sensitization to the hapten diphenylcyclopropenone (DPC). These receptors all stem from a woman aged 18-35 years with alopecia areata. Some clones in this sample may be carry-over from other donors' samples. Each CDR3 is given with its conserved first and last residue. The D gene is left open where the match is weak. Size is omitted from some rows. Given values are once, few, many or a class for expanded clones.

TGTGCCAGCTCCCCCATCCCAACCGCGGGGGGGCCAGGAGGAGATACGCAGTATTTT CASSPIPTAGGPGGDTQYF TRBD2 TRBJ2-3 TRBV18 few
TGCAGTGCTCATACTAGCGGGGGAACAGATACGCAGTATTTT CSAHTSGGTDTQYF TRBD2 TRBJ2-3 TRBV20-1 -
TGTGCCAGCAACTCTCGGGGGGTTGGAGGCGAGCAGTACTTC CASNSRGVGGEQYF TRBD2 TRBJ2-7 TRBV12-3/TRBV12-4 many
TGTGCCAGCAGCCCATTGTGGGGGGTTTCCTACAATGAGCAGTTCTTC CASSPLWGVSYNEQFF - TRBJ2-1 TRBV3-1 many
TGTGCCAGCAGCACGGACAGTCCTGAAGCTTTCTTT CASSTDSPEAFF - TRBJ1-1 TRBV28 many
TGTGCCAGCAGTGCGAACCTTGGACGTCAAGAGACCCAGTACTTC CASSANLGRQETQYF - TRBJ2-5 TRBV25-1 many
TGTGCCAGCAGCTTAAAGGGGGAATCACGCATTCAGTACTTC CASSLKGESRIQYF - TRBJ2-4 TRBV7-2 -
TGTGCCAGCAGTTATCGACAGGGGGTTAGAAGCAATCAGCCCCAGCATTTT CASSYRQGVRSNQPQHF TRBD1 TRBJ1-5 TRBV6-2/TRBV6-3 few
TGCAGCGTTTCAGGGGCGTGGGGTAGCCGGCAAGAGACCCAGTACTTC CSVSGAWGSRQETQYF - TRBJ2-5 TRBV29-1 many
TGTGCCAGCAGTCCTTGGACAGGGGGCGCTGGGGCCAACGTCCTGACTTTC CASSPWTGGAGANVLTF TRBD1 TRBJ2-6 TRBV12-3/TRBV12-4 many
TGCAGCTCTCGAACCAGCTTCTATGGCTACACCTTC CSSRTSFYGYTF - TRBJ1-2 TRBV29-1 few
TGTGCCAGCAGTTCCCGTGGGCAGGGGACCTACTATGGCTACACCTTC CASSSRGQGTYYGYTF - TRBJ1-2 TRBV12-3/TRBV12-4 many
TGTGCCAGCAGCCTACTAGCGGGGGGCTCGTCCGGGGAGCTGTTTTTT CASSLLAGGSSGELFF TRBD2 TRBJ2-2 TRBV3-1 many
TGTGCCAGCAGAAGGGACCAGTATGGCTACACCTTC CASRRDQYGYTF - TRBJ1-2 TRBV6-5 few
TGTGCCAGCAGCCCCCGGGACTCCGGCACAGATACGCAGTATTTT CASSPRDSGTDTQYF - TRBJ2-3 TRBV7-3 many
TGTGCCAGCAGTGACAGGGAGGAAGGCTACACCTTC CASSDREEGYTF - TRBJ1-2 TRBV6-4 many
TGTGCCAGCAGTGACTCGGGGGTTTGGGGCTACGAGCAGTACTTC CASSDSGVWGYEQYF - TRBJ2-7 TRBV25-1 few
TGTGCCAGCAGCTTACCCAGGGGCAATTCACCCCTCCACTTT CASSLPRGNSPLHF - TRBJ1-6 TRBV5-6 -
TGTGCCAGCAGCTTAGTCTCGTCTAGCGGGGGGGCCATAAACATTCAGTACTTC CASSLVSSSGGAINIQYF TRBD2 TRBJ2-4 TRBV7-9 few
TGTGCCAGCAGCTTGGTGTGGAGCGGGGGGCCCTCCGGGCAGTACTTC CASSLVWSGGPSGQYF TRBD2 TRBJ2-7 TRBV5-5 -
TGCGCCAGCAGCCATGTCTACCTTAATAACACTGAAGCTTTCTTT CASSHVYLNNTEAFF - TRBJ1-1 TRBV4-3 many
TGTGCCAGCAGTTACTCCGGGACAGCCTTTAATCAGCCCCAGCATTTT CASSYSGTAFNQPQHF TRBD1 TRBJ1-5 TRBV6-2/TRBV6-3 many
TGTGCCAGCAGGGATGGGACGGATAGAAACGTCCTGACTTTC CASRDGTDRNVLTF - TRBJ2-6 TRBV7-9 many
TGTGCCAGCAGTTACGCCGACAGGTTGAATGAAAAACTGTTTTTT CASSYADRLNEKLFF - TRBJ1-4 TRBV6-5 many
TGTGCCAGCAGTTCACAGGGAACCGAAGCTTTCTTT CASSSQGTEAFF - TRBJ1-1 TRBV6-2/TRBV6-3 many
TGTGCCAGCAGTTTCGCTACCCTGGCGCAGTATTTT CASSFATLAQYF - TRBJ2-3 TRBV12-3/TRBV12-4 -
TGTGCCAGCAGCCTTTGGCAGGGGGGAAATGAAAAACTGTTTTTT CASSLWQGGNEKLFF TRBD1 TRBJ1-4 TRBV5-8 many
TGTGCCAGCAGTTACCCAGCCCCGGATTCACCCCTCCACTTT CASSYPAPDSPLHF - TRBJ1-6 TRBV28 many
TGTGCCAGCAGCCCCGACAGTGGGATGAAAGCCAACGTCCTGACTTTC CASSPDSGMKANVLTF - TRBJ2-6 TRBV28 many
TGTGCCAGCAGCTTAGAGGGGGGTGGCACAGATACGCAGTATTTT CASSLEGGGTDTQYF - TRBJ2-3 TRBV7-2 many
TGTGCCAGCAGCCAACGTAGAGTGAACACCGGGGAGCTGTTTTTT CASSQRRVNTGELFF - TRBJ2-2 TRBV14 many
TGCGCCAGCAGCTTGGCCCGGGGGCCGAGGAATGAGCAGTTCTTC CASSLARGPRNEQFF - TRBJ2-1 TRBV5-1 many
TGTGCCAGCAGCCAAGTTTTAACCGAAGCTTTCTTT CASSQVLTEAFF - TRBJ1-1 TRBV3-1 few
TGTGCCAGCAGTCCGCACCGACTAATGGACAGGGAAAGCAATCAGCCCCAGCATTTT CASSPHRLMDRESNQPQHF TRBD1 TRBJ1-5 TRBV12-3/TRBV12-4 -